These 2 T cell receptor beta chains originate from one sample sequenced in a study of T cell responses to AZD1222 COVID-19 vaccine. TCRdb keeps only in-frame clones here, not all; method: immunoSEQ multiplex PCR. Among roughly 180,000 clones listed, around 90% were seen once. This sample comprised peripheral blood, obtained 28 days after the second AZD1222 dose. The receptors here all came from an adult who received the AZD1222 COVID-19 vaccine.

This clone was recorded a few times. The genes are TRBV10-1 and TRBJ2-7; tentative D call: TRBD1 (6 bases). With 4 bases removed from V and 2 bases from J, the gap between germline ends came to 15 bases. The CDR3 is 15 residues long. Germline V lookup: CDR1 WNHNN, CDR2 SYGVQD (reference sequence). Written as DNA, the CDR3 is TGCGCCAGCAGTGCCTCCGGGACACTTACCTACGAGCAGTACTTC. It codes for CASSASGTLTYEQYF.

The DNA for the CDR3 is TGTGCCAGCGAGGGGACTTCCCATGAGCAGTTCTTC. Translation: CASEGTSHEQFF. The chain combines TRBV27 with TRBJ2-1, with a possible D match to TRBD2 (6 bases). Germline V gene lookup returns CDR1 MNHEY and CDR2 SMNVEV (reference sequence). Trimming pared 8 bases from V and 8 bases from J, leaving 13 bases between. The CDR3 extends over 12 amino acids.